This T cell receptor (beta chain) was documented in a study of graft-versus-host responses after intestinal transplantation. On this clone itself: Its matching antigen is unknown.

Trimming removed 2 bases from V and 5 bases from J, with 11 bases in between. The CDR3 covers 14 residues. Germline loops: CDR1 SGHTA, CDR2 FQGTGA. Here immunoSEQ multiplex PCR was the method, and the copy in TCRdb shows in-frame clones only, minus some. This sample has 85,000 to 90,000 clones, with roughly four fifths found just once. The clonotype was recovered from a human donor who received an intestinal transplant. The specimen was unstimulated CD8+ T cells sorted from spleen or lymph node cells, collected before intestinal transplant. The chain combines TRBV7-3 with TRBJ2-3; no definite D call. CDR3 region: CASSLGRLVDTQYF. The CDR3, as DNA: TGTGCCAGCAGCTTAGGACGGTTGGTAGATACGCAGTATTTT.